This T cell receptor (beta chain) was recorded in a study of blood T cell repertoires in COVID-19. The repertoire was sequenced with immunoSEQ multiplex PCR; TCRdb's copy has only in-frame clones and lacks some. The sample contains more than 150,000 clones, approximately 86% of which appear only once. The clonotype comes from a man in his sixties with acute or convalescent COVID-19. The material sequenced was peripheral blood.

CDR3 DNA sequence: TGTGCCAGCAGCCACAGGGGGCGCGTGGAAGAAAAACTGTTTTTT. Translation: CASSHRGRVEEKLFF. This chain joins TRBV3-1 (or the pseudogene TRBV3-2) and TRBJ1-4; 8 bases are a match to TRBD1. The germline gives CDR1 LGHDT, CDR2 YNNKEL (reference sequence). The CDR3 consists of 15 residues. Trimming cost V 3 bases and J 8 bases; bases outside gene matches: 8.